The clone carrying this TCR beta chain was observed a single time. Measured with immunoSEQ multiplex PCR; TCRdb has only the in-frame clones, and not every one. This sample has about 190,000 clones, with around 83% found just once. The source of the sample is a study of blood T cell repertoires in COVID-19. About the research overall: PBMCs, B-cell-depleted T cells, or T cells provided the cDNA or gDNA that made up the material.

Germline assignment: CDR1 LGHDT and CDR2 YNNKEL (reference sequence). CDR3 length: 14 residues. The ends were cut back, 3 bases at V and 0 bases at J, with 9 bases in the middle. The sequence derives from a woman between 35 and 50 years old with acute or convalescent COVID-19. Material for sequencing was peripheral blood. V usage is TRBV3-1 (or the pseudogene TRBV3-2) and J usage is TRBJ2-7, with D tentatively TRBD2 (5 bases). Here the CDR3 reads CASSHSASSYEQYF. Written as DNA, the CDR3 is TGTGCCAGCAGCCATAGCGCGAGCTCCTACGAGCAGTACTTC.